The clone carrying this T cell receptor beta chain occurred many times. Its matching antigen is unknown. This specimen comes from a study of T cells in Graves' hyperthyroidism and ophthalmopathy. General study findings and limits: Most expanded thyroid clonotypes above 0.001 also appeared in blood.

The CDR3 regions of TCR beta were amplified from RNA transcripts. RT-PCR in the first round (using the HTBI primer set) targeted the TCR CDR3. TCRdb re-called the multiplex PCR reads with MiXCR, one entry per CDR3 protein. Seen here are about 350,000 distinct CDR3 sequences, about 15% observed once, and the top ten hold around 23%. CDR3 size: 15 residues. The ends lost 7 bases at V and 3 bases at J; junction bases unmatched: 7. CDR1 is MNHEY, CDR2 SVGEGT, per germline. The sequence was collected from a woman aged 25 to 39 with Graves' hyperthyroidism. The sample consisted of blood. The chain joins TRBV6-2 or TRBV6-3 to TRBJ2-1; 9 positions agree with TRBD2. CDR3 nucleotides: TGTGCCAGCATCACCGGGACTAGCAACTACAATGAGCAGTTCTTC. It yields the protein CASITGTSNYNEQFF.